A selection of T cell receptor beta chains follows, all from one sample in a study of human T cells and chemical hapten exposure. TCRdb reanalysed the RACE reads using MiXCR and keeps one entry per CDR3 protein. The sample lists roughly 150,000 distinct CDR3 sequences, about 11% seen once, with 1.1% to 1.5% in the top ten. Sequencing used whole blood, obtained in connection with sensitization to the hapten diphenylcyclopropenone (DPC). The origin of the receptors is a woman aged 50 to 65 with alopecia areata. Some clones in this sample may be carry-over from other donors' samples. CDR3s include the opening cysteine and the closing phenylalanine or tryptophan. A D gene is named only where the DNA matches it firmly. Size is omitted from some rows. Given values are once, few, many or a class for expanded clones.

V gene: TRBV5-1
D gene: -
J gene: TRBJ2-3
clone size: -
CDR3 protein: CASSPRQLTDTQYF
CDR3 DNA: TGCGCCAGCAGCCCCCGGCAGCTCACAGATACGCAGTATTTT

V gene: TRBV6-2/TRBV6-3
D gene: -
J gene: TRBJ1-5
clone size: few
CDR3 protein: CASSFRLRSGRNQPQHF
CDR3 DNA: TGTGCCAGCAGTTTCCGGCTCCGAAGTGGGCGCAATCAGCCCCAGCATTTT

V gene: TRBV5-5
D gene: -
J gene: TRBJ1-4
clone size: -
CDR3 protein: CASSLTVSTNEKLFF
CDR3 DNA: TGTGCCAGCAGCTTGACAGTCTCAACTAATGAAAAACTGTTTTTT

V gene: TRBV5-6
D gene: -
J gene: TRBJ1-5
clone size: few
CDR3 protein: CASSSQGSQPQHF
CDR3 DNA: TGTGCCAGCAGCTCACAGGGTTCCCAGCCCCAGCATTTT

V gene: TRBV6-6
D gene: TRBD1
J gene: TRBJ2-7
clone size: few
CDR3 protein: CASSRGQASYEQYF
CDR3 DNA: TGTGCCAGCAGTCGAGGACAGGCCTCCTACGAGCAGTACTTC

V gene: TRBV5-1
D gene: -
J gene: TRBJ1-4
clone size: few
CDR3 protein: CASSLDREGKLFF
CDR3 DNA: TGCGCCAGCAGCTTGGACAGGGAGGGAAAACTGTTTTTT

V gene: TRBV7-2
D gene: -
J gene: TRBJ2-6
clone size: few
CDR3 protein: CASSLPPGATGANVLTF
CDR3 DNA: TGTGCCAGCAGCTTGCCCCCGGGGGCGACCGGGGCCAACGTCCTGACTTTC

V gene: TRBV7-9
D gene: -
J gene: TRBJ2-1
clone size: many
CDR3 protein: CASSPRDTPQFF
CDR3 DNA: TGTGCCAGCAGTCCCCGGGACACCCCGCAGTTCTTC

V gene: TRBV29-1
D gene: -
J gene: TRBJ2-1
clone size: -
CDR3 protein: CSVSGWGRGRNEQFF
CDR3 DNA: TGTTCAGTATCTGGCTGGGGGAGAGGACGGAATGAGCAGTTCTTC

V gene: TRBV6-6
D gene: TRBD2
J gene: TRBJ2-7
clone size: -
CDR3 protein: CASSYPSGSSYEQYF
CDR3 DNA: TGTGCCAGCAGTTACCCTAGCGGGAGCTCCTACGAGCAGTACTTC

V gene: TRBV7-8
D gene: -
J gene: TRBJ2-3
clone size: -
CDR3 protein: CASSLIPGTDTQYF
CDR3 DNA: TGTGCCAGCAGCTTAATTCCGGGCACAGATACGCAGTATTTT

V gene: TRBV3-1
D gene: -
J gene: TRBJ2-7
clone size: -
CDR3 protein: CASRLGQSYEQYF
CDR3 DNA: TGTGCCAGCAGACTGGGGCAGTCCTACGAGCAGTACTTC

V gene: TRBV12-3/TRBV12-4
D gene: TRBD2
J gene: TRBJ2-1
clone size: -
CDR3 protein: CASSFMGGLAGVEQFF
CDR3 DNA: TGTGCCAGCAGTTTCATGGGGGGACTAGCGGGAGTGGAGCAGTTCTTC

V gene: TRBV29-1
D gene: -
J gene: TRBJ1-4
clone size: few
CDR3 protein: CSVPGATNEKLFF
CDR3 DNA: TGCAGCGTTCCAGGCGCAACTAATGAAAAACTGTTTTTT

V gene: TRBV29-1
D gene: TRBD1
J gene: TRBJ1-5
clone size: few
CDR3 protein: CSVGTGAFQPQHF
CDR3 DNA: TGCAGCGTTGGGACAGGGGCTTTTCAGCCCCAGCATTTT

V gene: TRBV4-1
D gene: TRBD2
J gene: TRBJ2-3
clone size: few
CDR3 protein: CASSQVLADTDTQYF
CDR3 DNA: TGCGCCAGCAGCCAAGTGCTAGCGGACACAGATACGCAGTATTTT

V gene: TRBV7-9
D gene: -
J gene: TRBJ2-6
clone size: -
CDR3 protein: CASSLDPSSGANVLTF
CDR3 DNA: TGTGCCAGCAGCTTAGACCCATCCTCTGGGGCCAACGTCCTGACTTTC

V gene: TRBV20-1
D gene: -
J gene: TRBJ1-6
clone size: -
CDR3 protein: CSASVKRTGNSPLHF
CDR3 DNA: TGCAGTGCCAGCGTTAAACGGACGGGAAATTCACCCCTCCACTTT

V gene: TRBV4-2
D gene: -
J gene: TRBJ2-5
clone size: -
CDR3 protein: CASSQERTILETQYF
CDR3 DNA: TGTGCCAGCAGCCAAGAGAGGACAATCCTTGAGACCCAGTACTTC

V gene: TRBV19
D gene: -
J gene: TRBJ1-5
clone size: -
CDR3 protein: CASSIDRHSNQPQHF
CDR3 DNA: TGTGCCAGTAGTATAGATCGCCATAGCAATCAGCCCCAGCATTTT

V gene: TRBV12-3/TRBV12-4
D gene: TRBD1
J gene: TRBJ1-1
clone size: -
CDR3 protein: CASSSGTGGYAGTEAFF
CDR3 DNA: TGTGCCAGCAGTTCCGGGACAGGGGGCTACGCCGGAACTGAAGCTTTCTTT

V gene: TRBV5-1
D gene: TRBD1
J gene: TRBJ2-7
clone size: many
CDR3 protein: CASSLGQGGEQYF
CDR3 DNA: TGCGCCAGCAGCTTGGGACAGGGGGGCGAGCAGTACTTC

V gene: TRBV12-3/TRBV12-4
D gene: -
J gene: TRBJ2-3
clone size: many
CDR3 protein: CASRRGDTQYF
CDR3 DNA: TGTGCCAGCAGAAGGGGAGATACGCAGTATTTT

V gene: TRBV18
D gene: -
J gene: TRBJ2-7
clone size: -
CDR3 protein: CASSPRQYYEQYF
CDR3 DNA: TGTGCCAGCTCACCACGGCAGTACTACGAGCAGTACTTC

V gene: TRBV7-9
D gene: TRBD2
J gene: TRBJ2-3
clone size: few
CDR3 protein: CVSSSGLAGAKSTDTQYF
CDR3 DNA: TGTGTCAGCAGCTCGGGACTAGCGGGAGCCAAATCCACAGATACGCAGTATTTT

V gene: TRBV5-1
D gene: TRBD1
J gene: TRBJ2-3
clone size: -
CDR3 protein: CASRGGSDTDTQYF
CDR3 DNA: TGCGCCAGCAGAGGGGGCTCAGATACGGATACGCAGTATTTT

V gene: TRBV6-5
D gene: -
J gene: TRBJ1-5
clone size: -
CDR3 protein: CASSPWTDSNQPQHF
CDR3 DNA: TGTGCCAGCAGCCCCTGGACAGATAGCAATCAGCCCCAGCATTTT

V gene: TRBV7-2
D gene: -
J gene: TRBJ2-1
clone size: -
CDR3 protein: CASSLILNEQFF
CDR3 DNA: TGTGCCAGCAGCTTAATCCTCAATGAGCAGTTCTTC

V gene: TRBV6-5
D gene: -
J gene: TRBJ1-1
clone size: many
CDR3 protein: CASSYVGGNTEAFF
CDR3 DNA: TGTGCCAGCAGTTACGTGGGGGGCAACACTGAAGCTTTCTTT

V gene: TRBV12-3/TRBV12-4
D gene: TRBD2
J gene: TRBJ2-2
clone size: few
CDR3 protein: CASSLGTSGRRGELFF
CDR3 DNA: TGTGCCAGCAGTCTGGGGACTAGCGGGAGGAGAGGGGAGCTGTTTTTT

V gene: TRBV24-1
D gene: -
J gene: TRBJ1-5
clone size: few
CDR3 protein: CATSDPTGSNQPQHF
CDR3 DNA: TGTGCCACCAGTGATCCTACAGGCAGCAATCAGCCCCAGCATTTT

V gene: TRBV20-1
D gene: TRBD2
J gene: TRBJ2-1
clone size: few
CDR3 protein: CSARSGAGLNNEQFF
CDR3 DNA: TGCAGTGCTAGATCCGGAGCGGGACTTAACAATGAGCAGTTCTTC

V gene: TRBV20-1
D gene: -
J gene: TRBJ2-3
clone size: many
CDR3 protein: CSAIEAGNTDTQYF
CDR3 DNA: TGCAGTGCTATCGAGGCAGGAAACACAGATACGCAGTATTTT

V gene: TRBV3-1
D gene: TRBD2
J gene: TRBJ2-7
clone size: few
CDR3 protein: CASSPSRGGRTLGEQYF
CDR3 DNA: TGTGCCAGCAGCCCCTCTCGAGGCGGGAGGACGCTCGGAGAGCAGTACTTC

V gene: TRBV4-1
D gene: -
J gene: TRBJ2-1
clone size: few
CDR3 protein: CASSRDFYNEQFF
CDR3 DNA: TGCGCCAGCAGCCGGGACTTTTACAATGAGCAGTTCTTC

V gene: TRBV7-9
D gene: TRBD2
J gene: TRBJ2-2
clone size: -
CDR3 protein: CASSPAREGTGELFF
CDR3 DNA: TGTGCCAGCAGCCCAGCGCGGGAGGGCACCGGGGAGCTGTTTTTT

V gene: TRBV5-1
D gene: -
J gene: TRBJ2-1
clone size: many
CDR3 protein: CASSPGLGDNEQFF
CDR3 DNA: TGCGCCAGCAGCCCGGGATTAGGGGACAATGAGCAGTTCTTC

V gene: TRBV12-3/TRBV12-4
D gene: -
J gene: TRBJ1-5
clone size: many
CDR3 protein: CASSQGGVSQPQHF
CDR3 DNA: TGTGCCAGCAGCCAAGGGGGGGTGAGTCAGCCCCAGCATTTT

V gene: TRBV2
D gene: -
J gene: TRBJ2-2
clone size: few
CDR3 protein: CASSEEAGELFF
CDR3 DNA: TGTGCCAGCAGTGAGGAGGCAGGGGAGCTGTTTTTT

V gene: TRBV7-2
D gene: -
J gene: TRBJ1-5
clone size: few
CDR3 protein: CASSLGRANQPQHF
CDR3 DNA: TGTGCCAGCAGCTTGGGACGGGCAAATCAGCCCCAGCATTTT

V gene: TRBV18
D gene: -
J gene: TRBJ1-1
clone size: -
CDR3 protein: CASSPGRLEAFF
CDR3 DNA: TGTGCCAGCTCACCCGGACGGCTTGAAGCTTTCTTT

V gene: TRBV6-2/TRBV6-3
D gene: -
J gene: TRBJ2-7
clone size: -
CDR3 protein: CASRRPVINEQYF
CDR3 DNA: TGTGCCAGCAGGCGACCTGTTATTAACGAGCAGTACTTC

V gene: TRBV2
D gene: -
J gene: TRBJ1-5
clone size: once
CDR3 protein: CASSQPQHF
CDR3 DNA: TGTGCCAGCAGTCAGCCCCAGCATTTT

V gene: TRBV7-8
D gene: -
J gene: TRBJ2-1
clone size: -
CDR3 protein: CASSPGGADNEQFF
CDR3 DNA: TGTGCCAGCAGCCCGGGCGGGGCGGACAATGAGCAGTTCTTC

V gene: TRBV5-1
D gene: TRBD2
J gene: TRBJ2-1
clone size: many
CDR3 protein: CASSALAGGENEQFF
CDR3 DNA: TGCGCCAGCAGCGCCCTAGCGGGAGGGGAGAATGAGCAGTTCTTC

V gene: TRBV29-1
D gene: -
J gene: TRBJ2-4
clone size: many
CDR3 protein: CSVEDRVTIAKNIQYF
CDR3 DNA: TGCAGCGTTGAGGACCGGGTGACGATAGCCAAAAACATTCAGTACTTC

V gene: TRBV24-1
D gene: TRBD2
J gene: TRBJ2-1
clone size: -
CDR3 protein: CATSDALAGHYNEQFF
CDR3 DNA: TGTGCCACCAGTGATGCGCTAGCGGGTCACTACAATGAGCAGTTCTTC

V gene: TRBV30
D gene: -
J gene: TRBJ1-2
clone size: -
CDR3 protein: CAWRVTSRGYTF
CDR3 DNA: TGTGCCTGGCGAGTGACCAGTCGTGGCTACACCTTC

V gene: TRBV30
D gene: -
J gene: TRBJ1-6
clone size: few
CDR3 protein: CAWTTGQYNSPLHF
CDR3 DNA: TGTGCCTGGACGACTGGACAGTATAATTCACCCCTCCACTTT

V gene: TRBV7-9
D gene: TRBD1
J gene: TRBJ2-5
clone size: -
CDR3 protein: CASSPGTGVRETQYF
CDR3 DNA: TGTGCCAGCAGCCCCGGGACAGGGGTGCGAGAGACCCAGTACTTC